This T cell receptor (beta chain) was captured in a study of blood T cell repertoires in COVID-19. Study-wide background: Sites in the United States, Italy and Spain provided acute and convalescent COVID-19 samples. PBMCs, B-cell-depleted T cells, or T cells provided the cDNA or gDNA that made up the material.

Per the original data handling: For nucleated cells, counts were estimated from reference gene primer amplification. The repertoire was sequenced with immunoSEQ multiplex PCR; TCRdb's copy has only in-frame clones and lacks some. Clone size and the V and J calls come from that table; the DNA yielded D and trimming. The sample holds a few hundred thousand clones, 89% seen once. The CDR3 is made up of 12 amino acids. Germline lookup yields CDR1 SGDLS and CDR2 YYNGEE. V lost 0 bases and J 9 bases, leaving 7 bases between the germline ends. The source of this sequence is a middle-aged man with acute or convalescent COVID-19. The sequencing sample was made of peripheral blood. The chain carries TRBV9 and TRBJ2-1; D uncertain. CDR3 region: CASSVATGEQFF. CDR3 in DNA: TGTGCCAGCAGCGTAGCTACGGGTGAGCAGTTCTTC. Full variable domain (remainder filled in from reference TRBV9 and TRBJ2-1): DSGVTQTPKHLITATGQRVTLRCSPRSGDLSVYWYQQSLDQGLQFLIQYYNGEERAKGNILERFSAQQFPDLHSELNLSSLELGDSALYFCASSVATGEQFFGPGTRLTVL.